The source of this T cell receptor beta chain is a study of glioma-infiltrating T cells after dendritic cell vaccination. Study in general: Between about 2003 and 2013, patients got autologous tumor lysate-pulsed dendritic cell vaccines.

The immunoSEQ assay amplified TCRB CDR3 from up to roughly 2 ug DNA. Using immunoSEQ multiplex PCR, the repertoire was profiled, and TCRdb retains in-frame clones only, with some absent. This table has roughly 62,000 clones, 70% to 85% appearing once. Time point described: after dendritic cell vaccination, including at tumor progression/relapse. This CDR3 spans 17 amino acids. J gave up 3 bases and V 0 bases, and 6 bases lay outside the gene matches. CDR1 SGDLS and CDR2 YYNGEE come from the germline V gene. Findings and caveats of the study: Complete blood and tumor specimen sets were limited to few patients.

This clone was counted a single time. Antigen unknown. This TCR was sampled from a human donor with glioblastoma. This sample comprised blood, obtained after dendritic cell vaccination. The chain couples TRBV9 to TRBJ2-2; 9 nucleotides align to TRBD2. The CDR3 DNA reads TGTGCCAGCAGCGTAGAGCTAGCGGGGTCAGACACCGGGGAGCTGTTTTTT. It codes for CASSVELAGSDTGELFF.